These T cell receptor beta chains were read from a single sample in a study of CD8 T cells in Susac syndrome. Each CDR3 protein is one row after TCRdb ran MiXCR on the immunoSEQ multiplex PCR reads. The table records around 300,000 distinct CDR3 sequences, 92% of them present only once. Sequenced: CD4+ T cells from PBMCs. All receptors come from a human donor with multiple sclerosis. The CDR3 runs from the conserved cysteine through the conserved F or W. The D gene is left open where the match is weak. Some rows mark clone size as missing; the rest say once, few, many or name a class of expanded clone.

clone_size,d_call,v_call,j_call,cdr3_aa,cdr3_nt
-,-,TRBV2,TRBJ1-1,CASRVDGTQAFF,TGTGCCAGCAGGGTCGACGGGACGCAAGCTTTCTTT
once,-,TRBV25-1,TRBJ1-2,CASSESGLASGYTF,TGTGCCAGCAGTGAGTCGGGGCTCGCCAGTGGCTACACCTTC
-,-,TRBV29-1,TRBJ1-4,CSVELLQSPGEKLFF,TGCAGCGTTGAACTCCTCCAGTCCCCTGGGGAAAAACTGTTTTTT
-,TRBD1,TRBV19,TRBJ2-6,CASSIYRDRGSGANVLTF,TGTGCCAGTAGTATTTACCGGGACAGGGGAAGTGGGGCCAACGTCCTGACTTTC
once,-,TRBV14,TRBJ2-5,CASSQDPGESPQETQYF,TGTGCCAGCAGCCAAGATCCGGGGGAGTCCCCTCAAGAGACCCAGTACTTC
-,-,TRBV29-1,TRBJ1-2,CSARQEGANYGYTF,TGCAGCGCCAGACAGGAGGGAGCTAACTATGGCTACACCTTC
-,-,TRBV4-3,TRBJ1-2,CASSQDLGAYYGYTF,TGCGCCAGCAGCCAAGACCTGGGGGCCTACTATGGCTACACCTTC
few,TRBD2,TRBV5-6,TRBJ2-5,CASSLGQGGRAEYF,TGTGCCAGCAGCTTGGGTCAGGGCGGGAGGGCCGAGTACTTC
-,-,TRBV7-9,TRBJ2-5,CASSLALARTQYF,TGTGCCAGCAGCTTAGCACTCGCAAGGACCCAGTACTTC
-,-,TRBV12-3/TRBV12-4,TRBJ2-7,CASSLDHRGSNYEQYF,TGTGCCAGCAGTTTAGATCATCGGGGTTCTAATTACGAGCAGTACTTC
-,TRBD1,TRBV29-1,TRBJ1-4,CSVAETTGAREKLFF,TGCAGCGTTGCGGAAACGACAGGGGCCAGGGAAAAACTGTTTTTT
-,TRBD1,TRBV7-3,TRBJ2-7,CASSVGQGHEQYF,TGTGCCAGCAGCGTCGGACAGGGTCACGAGCAGTACTTC
-,TRBD1,TRBV7-2,TRBJ1-2,CASSSRDRLYYGYTF,TGTGCCAGCAGCTCAAGGGACAGATTATACTATGGCTACACCTTC
-,-,TRBV6-1,TRBJ1-1,CASSETGAFF,TGTGCCAGCAGTGAAACGGGAGCTTTCTTT
-,TRBD2,TRBV7-2,TRBJ2-3,CASSPSSGRTDTQYF,TGTGCCAGCAGCCCATCTAGCGGGAGGACAGATACGCAGTATTTT
once,TRBD1,TRBV5-1,TRBJ2-3,CASSLGGTGGTDTQYF,TGCGCCAGCAGCTTGGGCGGGACAGGGGGCACAGATACGCAGTATTTT
-,TRBD1,TRBV30,TRBJ1-2,CAWSSDRGLGYTF,TGTGCCTGGAGTTCGGACAGGGGACTTGGCTACACCTTC
-,TRBD2,TRBV29-1,TRBJ2-3,CSVASGISTDTQYF,TGCAGCGTGGCTAGCGGAATCTCCACAGATACGCAGTATTTT
-,-,TRBV29-1,TRBJ2-1,CSAGRGYNEQFF,TGCAGCGCTGGACGAGGATACAATGAGCAGTTCTTC
-,TRBD1,TRBV23-1,TRBJ2-2,CASSPLSDRHGNTGELFF,TGCGCCAGCAGCCCGTTATCGGACAGGCATGGGAACACCGGGGAGCTGTTTTTT
-,-,TRBV5-5,TRBJ1-5,CASSIQGGYQPQHF,TGTGCCAGCAGCATACAGGGAGGGTATCAGCCCCAGCATTTT
-,TRBD2,TRBV24-1,TRBJ2-1,CATSGDPGLNNEQFF,TGTGCCACGAGTGGGGACCCGGGACTAAACAATGAGCAGTTCTTC
-,TRBD1,TRBV20-1,TRBJ2-7,CSARQGSTYEQYF,TGCAGTGCGAGACAGGGGTCAACCTACGAGCAGTACTTC
-,-,TRBV11-1,TRBJ1-1,CASSPVRGGKAFF,TGTGCCAGCAGCCCGGTCCGGGGTGGAAAAGCTTTCTTT
-,TRBD2,TRBV29-1,TRBJ2-1,CSVVFGRPSYNEQFF,TGCAGCGTTGTATTCGGGAGGCCCTCCTACAATGAGCAGTTCTTC
-,-,TRBV18,TRBJ1-4,CASSPRQATNEKLFF,TGTGCCAGCTCACCCCGACAGGCAACTAATGAAAAACTGTTTTTT
-,TRBD2,TRBV20-1,TRBJ2-3,CSARDFGGLAGGADTQYF,TGCAGTGCTAGAGATTTTGGGGGACTAGCGGGAGGCGCAGATACGCAGTATTTT
-,-,TRBV11-2,TRBJ1-4,CASSLVGGLTEKLFF,TGTGCCAGCAGCTTAGTCGGGGGGCTAACGGAAAAACTGTTTTTT
-,TRBD1,TRBV12-3/TRBV12-4,TRBJ2-7,CASSRQGAYEQYF,TGTGCCAGCTCGAGACAGGGGGCTTACGAGCAGTACTTC
-,-,TRBV20-1,TRBJ1-4,CSASIRVGDEKLFF,TGCAGTGCTAGTATCAGGGTAGGGGATGAAAAACTGTTTTTT
-,-,TRBV7-2,TRBJ1-6,CASSFDGMYNSPLHF,TGTGCCAGCAGCTTTGATGGGATGTATAATTCACCCCTCCACTTT
-,-,TRBV4-3,TRBJ2-1,CASSQDLGEARGNEQFF,TGCGCCAGCAGCCAAGATCTTGGGGAGGCCAGGGGCAATGAGCAGTTCTTC
-,-,TRBV27,TRBJ1-5,CASSATRQDKGPQHF,TGTGCCAGCAGTGCTACCCGACAGGACAAGGGGCCCCAGCATTTT
-,-,TRBV20-1,TRBJ1-6,CSARDSGAGGSPLHF,TGCAGTGCTAGAGATTCGGGGGCCGGGGGATCACCCCTCCACTTT
once,TRBD1,TRBV19,TRBJ1-1,CASRTQGEGNTEAFF,TGTGCCAGTAGAACACAGGGGGAGGGAAACACTGAAGCTTTCTTT
-,TRBD1,TRBV11-3,TRBJ2-7,CASSPLSGQGKYEQYF,TGTGCCAGCAGCCCCCTCTCCGGACAGGGGAAATACGAGCAGTACTTC
-,-,TRBV5-1,TRBJ1-2,CASSLAGLEDGYTF,TGCGCCAGCAGCTTGGCCGGCTTAGAGGATGGCTACACCTTC
-,-,TRBV6-2/TRBV6-3,TRBJ1-1,CASSYSWQTEAFF,TGTGCCAGCAGTTACTCGTGGCAGACTGAAGCTTTCTTT
-,-,TRBV3-1,TRBJ2-7,CASSQVLRTPNTRPTYEQYF,TGTGCCAGCAGCCAAGTCCTGAGGACACCGAACACAAGGCCGACCTACGAGCAGTACTTC
-,-,TRBV30,TRBJ1-1,CAWSRTVRNTEAFF,TGTGCCTGGAGTAGGACAGTGAGGAACACTGAAGCTTTCTTT
-,-,TRBV27,TRBJ1-4,CASSRGRRQNEKLFF,TGTGCCAGCAGTCGGGGACGTCGGCAAAATGAAAAACTGTTTTTT
-,TRBD2,TRBV29-1,TRBJ2-2,CSVGRGGLAGPTGELFF,TGCAGCGTTGGAAGGGGGGGACTAGCGGGGCCCACCGGGGAGCTGTTTTTT
-,-,TRBV13,TRBJ1-2,CASRNARRFHYTF,TGTGCCAGCAGAAACGCCAGACGGTTTCACTACACCTTC
-,-,TRBV27,TRBJ2-3,CASSWARTASTDTQYF,TGTGCCAGCAGCTGGGCCCGGACAGCTAGCACAGATACGCAGTATTTT
once,-,TRBV6-5,TRBJ1-4,CASSRAWGEKLFF,TGTGCCAGCAGCAGGGCGTGGGGTGAAAAACTGTTTTTT
few,TRBD2,TRBV27,TRBJ2-1,CASSLRLAGLNEQFF,TGTGCCAGCAGTTTAAGGCTAGCGGGACTCAATGAGCAGTTCTTC
-,-,TRBV30,TRBJ2-7,CAWETTATGQYF,TGTGCCTGGGAGACAACAGCTACCGGGCAGTACTTC
-,-,TRBV2,TRBJ2-7,CASRRNSGREQYF,TGTGCCAGCAGGCGGAATTCAGGGAGAGAGCAGTACTTC
-,-,TRBV7-2,TRBJ2-4,CASSPRLEYGIQYF,TGTGCCAGCAGCCCGCGACTAGAATATGGCATTCAGTACTTC
-,TRBD2,TRBV6-1,TRBJ2-2,CASRSPFGGGTGELFF,TGTGCCAGCAGATCTCCCTTCGGGGGGGGCACCGGGGAGCTGTTTTTT
-,-,TRBV6-1,TRBJ1-1,CASSGVRGAEAFF,TGTGCCAGCAGTGGTGTAAGAGGCGCTGAAGCTTTCTTT
-,TRBD2,TRBV2,TRBJ2-7,CASSGKSGGGGTYEQYF,TGTGCCAGCAGTGGGAAATCCGGGGGGGGCGGGACCTACGAGCAGTACTTC
-,-,TRBV19,TRBJ2-5,CASSIDGGEGTREETQYF,TGTGCCAGTAGTATAGACGGCGGGGAAGGGACGAGGGAAGAGACCCAGTACTTC
-,TRBD2,TRBV4-3,TRBJ2-2,CASSHGTSGNTGELFF,TGCGCCAGCAGCCACGGGACTAGCGGGAACACCGGGGAGCTGTTTTTT
-,TRBD1,TRBV19,TRBJ1-2,CASSGKHRGVYGYTF,TGTGCCAGTAGTGGGAAACACAGGGGGGTCTATGGCTACACCTTC